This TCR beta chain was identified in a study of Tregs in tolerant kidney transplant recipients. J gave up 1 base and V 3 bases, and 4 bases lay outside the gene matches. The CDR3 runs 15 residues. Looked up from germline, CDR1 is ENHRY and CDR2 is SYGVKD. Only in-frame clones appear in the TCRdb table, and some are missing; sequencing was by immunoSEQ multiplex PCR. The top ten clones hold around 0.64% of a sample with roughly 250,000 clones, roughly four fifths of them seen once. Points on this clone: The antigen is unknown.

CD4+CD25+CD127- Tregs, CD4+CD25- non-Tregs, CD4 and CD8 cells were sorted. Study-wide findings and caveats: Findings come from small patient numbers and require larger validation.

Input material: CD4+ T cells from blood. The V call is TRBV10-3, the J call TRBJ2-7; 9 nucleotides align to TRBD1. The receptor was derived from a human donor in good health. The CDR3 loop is CAISDVGTGSYEQYF. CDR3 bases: TGTGCCATCAGTGACGTCGGGACAGGGTCCTACGAGCAGTACTTC.